This T cell receptor (beta chain) was obtained from a study of shared clonotypes between healthy human individuals. Concerning this clone: Its antigen is currently unknown.

Findings of the study overall: Relative to clonotypes present in all four donors, those not shared had lower generation probabilities.

J was trimmed by 8 bases and V by 3 bases; bases with no gene match: 10. The CDR3 spans 16 residues. Germline-derived CDR1 and CDR2 are SGDLS and YYNGEE. TCRdb's table, derived via immunoSEQ multiplex PCR, lists solely in-frame clones and lacks some. This table holds some 1.4 million clones, roughly 96% found once. Sequencing was carried out using naive CD4+ T cells sorted from blood. Subset of the sample: CD45RA+ positively selected. The TCR comes from a young man in good health. J is TRBJ2-1 and V is TRBV9; TRBD2 matches at 11 bases. The CDR3 nucleotides are TGTGCCAGCAGCGAGACGACTAGCGGGATCGTCTATGAGCAGTTCTTC. It encodes CASSETTSGIVYEQFF.